One and the same sample provided the 24 T cell receptor beta chains below, sequenced in a study of blood T cell repertoires in COVID-19. The protocol was immunoSEQ multiplex PCR, while the TCRdb copy is restricted to in-frame clones and leaves out a portion. The sample shows about 220,000 clones, approximately 82% of them seen only once. The source material was peripheral blood. These receptors all stem from a man aged 40-49 years who had recovered from COVID-19.

This clone showed up just once. The gene calls are TRBV15 and TRBJ1-5; TRBD1 matches at 8 bases. Germline trimming cut 0 bases from V and 8 bases from J; bases unmatched to any gene: 12. The CDR3 length is 17 residues. The V gene's germline CDR1 is LNHNV and CDR2 YYDKDF (reference sequence). In nucleotides, the CDR3 is TGTGCCACCAGCAGAGATCAGACAGGGGCCTCTCGTGAGCCCCAGCATTTT. As protein: CATSRDQTGASREPQHF.

The rearrangement links TRBV29-1 to TRBJ2-7; no definite D call. From germline, CDR1 is SQVTM and CDR2 ANQGSEA. V was clipped by 7 bases and J by 3 bases, with 13 bases between them. This CDR3 contains 12 residues. CDR3 sequence (DNA): TGCAGCGCTCAATCCGAGATCTACGAGCAGTACTTC. It specifies CSAQSEIYEQYF.

The rearrangement joins TRBV11-3 to TRBJ1-1; the match to TRBD1 covers 8 bases. J was trimmed by 3 bases and V by 5 bases; bases with no gene match: 5. The CDR3 length is 14 residues. Germline V lookup: CDR1 SGHNT, CDR2 YENEEA. CDR3 amino acids: CASSRTGFDTEAFF. The CDR3 DNA reads TGTGCCAGCAGCCGGACAGGGTTCGACACTGAAGCTTTCTTT.

This clone showed up just a few times. This chain uses TRBV5-1 with TRBJ2-7, with 7 bases matching TRBD1. Per the germline V gene, CDR1 is SGHRS and CDR2 is YFSETQ. The J segment lost 4 bases and the V segment lost 2 bases, leaving 9 bases of the junction unmatched. This CDR3 has 15 residues. The CDR3 nucleotides read TGCGCCAGCAGCTTATCCGGGACAGATCTATACGAGCAGTACTTC. It translates to CASSLSGTDLYEQYF.

This chain uses TRBV7-2 with TRBJ2-3, with TRBD1 matching 9 bases. Unmatched junction bases numbered 5, after V lost 2 bases and J lost 11 bases. This CDR3 contains 13 residues. Germline CDR1 is SGHTA and CDR2 is FQGNSA. The chain's CDR3 is CASSLLLTGGQYF. The DNA for the CDR3 is TGTGCCAGCAGCTTACTGTTGACAGGGGGGCAGTATTTT.

V is TRBV7-2 and J is TRBJ2-7; 11 positions match TRBD1. Trimming took 3 bases from V and 4 from J; bases not matched to a gene: 2. CDR1 and CDR2 (germline): SGHTA, FQGNSA. The CDR3 is made up of 14 amino acids. CDR3 amino acids: CASSFGDRGYEQYF. In nucleotides, the CDR3 is TGTGCCAGCAGCTTTGGGGACAGGGGGTACGAGCAGTACTTC.

This clone was picked up a small number of times. The chain couples TRBV6-6 to TRBJ2-5, with TRBD1 matching 9 bases. The CDR3 is made up of 16 amino acids. V was pared by 7 bases and J by 4 bases, with 13 bases of the junction left unmatched. Germline V lookup: CDR1 MNHNY, CDR2 SVGAGI (reference sequence). The CDR3 is CASNSEGQGGGETQYF. For the CDR3, the DNA is TGTGCCAGCAATTCAGAGGGACAGGGAGGGGGAGAGACCCAGTACTTC.

The chain links TRBV12-5 to TRBJ2-1; 7 bases map to TRBD2. CDR1 and CDR2 from the germline V gene are LGHNT and FRNRAP. Losses at the gene ends were 4 bases for V and 8 bases for J; bases not matched to a gene: 11. This CDR3 has 15 residues. The CDR3 nucleotides are TGTGCTAGTGGTTGGAGGGGACGGGAGGTGGATGAGCAGTTCTTC. This encodes CASGWRGREVDEQFF.

The rearrangement joins TRBV18 to TRBJ2-1; D is possibly TRBD2 (5 bases). V lost 0 bases, J lost 3 bases, and 9 bases lay in between. This CDR3 has 15 residues. The germline V gene encodes CDR1 KGHSH and CDR2 LQKENI. The DNA of the CDR3 is TGTGCCAGCTCACCACCTGAGGACTTCTACAATGAGCAGTTCTTC. It specifies CASSPPEDFYNEQFF.

This chain uses TRBV7-2 with TRBJ2-3; maybe TRBD2 (6 bases). The CDR3 consists of 14 residues. The ends were cut back, 3 bases at V and 2 bases at J, with 9 bases in the middle. CDR1 and CDR2 (germline): SGHTA, FQGNSA. The chain's CDR3 is CASSFGGTTDTQYF. CDR3 DNA sequence: TGTGCCAGCAGCTTTGGAGGGACCACAGATACGCAGTATTTT.

The rearrangement uses TRBV5-1 and TRBJ1-1; a possible D gene is TRBD1 (6 bases). This CDR3 is built from 14 residues. V lost 4 bases, J lost 2 bases, and 12 bases lay in between. Germline V gives CDR1 SGHRS, CDR2 YFSETQ. CDR3 bases: TGCGCCAGCAGCCAGGGACAAAGAAACACTGAAGCTTTCTTT. Amino acids: CASSQGQRNTEAFF.

The chain combines TRBV7-2 with TRBJ2-2; tentatively, D is TRBD2 (5 bases). The CDR3 extends over 15 amino acids. Germline CDR1 SGHTA, CDR2 FQGNSA. The V end was cut by 2 bases, the J end by 3 bases, with 10 bases between. The CDR3 protein is CASSLRGLDTGELFF. The DNA of the CDR3 is TGTGCCAGCAGCTTAAGAGGGCTCGACACCGGGGAGCTGTTTTTT.

The rearrangement uses TRBV5-6 and TRBJ1-2; 7 positions agree with TRBD1. Germline V gene lookup returns CDR1 SGHDT and CDR2 YYEEEE. This CDR3 spans 15 amino acids. V lost 4 bases to trimming and J lost 4 bases; unmatched junction nucleotides: 10. The CDR3 loop is CASSNKGGSFYGYTF. The CDR3 coding sequence is TGTGCCAGCAGCAATAAAGGGGGCTCGTTCTATGGCTACACCTTC.

V is TRBV15 and J is TRBJ1-4, with D perhaps TRBD1 (6 bases). V was trimmed by 3 bases and J by 2 bases, leaving 13 bases between them. This CDR3 is built from 16 residues. The germline gives CDR1 LNHNV, CDR2 YYDKDF (reference sequence). The CDR3 region is CATSRPQGGTNEKLFF. The CDR3 bases are TGTGCCACCAGCAGGCCACAGGGAGGGACTAATGAAAAACTGTTTTTT.

This clone was picked up one time. J is TRBJ2-5 and V is TRBV5-6, with 8 bases matching TRBD1. This CDR3 spans 15 amino acids. CDR1 and CDR2 (germline): SGHDT, YYEEEE. The V and J ends lost 6 bases and 3 bases, in that order; junction bases with no gene match: 10. CDR3 sequence (DNA): TGTGCCAGCACCGTCCTTGGACAGGGTAAAGAGACCCAGTACTTC. Its translation is CASTVLGQGKETQYF.

This clone was counted a single time. J is TRBJ1-2 and V is TRBV6-5; 7 bases align to TRBD1. This CDR3 is 15 amino acids long. The V segment lost 4 bases and the J segment 5 bases; nucleotides outside the gene matches: 10. CDR1 and CDR2 (germline): MNHEY, SVGAGI. For the CDR3, the DNA is TGTGCCAGCAGTTTGGTAGGGGGCAGTTTTTATGGCTACACCTTC. Translated, it gives CASSLVGGSFYGYTF.

The chain has TRBV25-1 and TRBJ2-3; possible D gene TRBD1, 6 bases. Between the trimmed V and J ends, which lost 5 bases and 4 bases, there was a span of 7 bases. This CDR3 has 12 residues. The V gene's germline CDR1 is MGHDK and CDR2 SYGVNS. The CDR3 reads CASSPGADTQYF. The CDR3 DNA sequence: TGTGCCAGCAGTCCAGGGGCAGATACGCAGTATTTT.

This sequence joins TRBV21-1 and TRBJ2-3; the table's D gene call, TRBD2, was not cross checked with the DNA. TRBV21-1 constitutes a pseudogene. The CDR3 totals 15 residues. The CDR3 protein is CASSTSSGPTDTQYF. As DNA, the CDR3 is TGTGCCAGCAGCACTTCTAGCGGTCCTACAGATACGCAGTATTTT.

The genes are TRBV24-1 and TRBJ2-1; D is perhaps TRBD2 (5 bases). V lost 3 bases, J lost 11 bases, and 10 bases lay in between. Germline V lookup: CDR1 KGHDR, CDR2 SFDVKD. The CDR3 spans 12 residues. In DNA, the CDR3 is TGTGCCACCAGTGATGCGGGTGCAAAGCAGTTCTTC. This encodes CATSDAGAKQFF.

This chain links TRBV6-5 with TRBJ1-1; D unclear. Germline V gene lookup returns CDR1 MNHEY and CDR2 SVGAGI. Trimming pared 1 base from V and 1 base from J, leaving 7 bases between. The length of the CDR3 is 14 residues. In DNA form, the CDR3 reads TGTGCCAGCAGTTACTGGGGAGAGAACACTGAAGCTTTCTTT. Translating gives CASSYWGENTEAFF.

The rearrangement joins TRBV1 to TRBJ2-5; TRBD2 is the table's D call, not checked against the DNA. TRBV1 is a pseudogene. The CDR3 is 20 amino acids. This CDR3 is CTSSLAGGGLAGGPKETQYF. The CDR3 DNA follows: TGCACCAGCAGCCTAGCTGGAGGGGGACTAGCGGGGGGGCCCAAGGAGACCCAGTACTTC.

V is TRBV5-6 and J is TRBJ1-2; 10 positions match TRBD1. The CDR3 is 13 amino acids. V trimming: 3 bases; J trimming: 7 bases; junction bases outside the gene matches: 3. Germline V gene data show CDR1 as SGHDT and CDR2 as YYEEEE. This CDR3 reads CASSWDRGSGYTF. CDR3 in DNA: TGTGCCAGCAGCTGGGACAGGGGAAGTGGCTACACCTTC.

The chain has TRBV5-4 and TRBJ1-2, with D possibly being TRBD1 (6 bases). Between the trimmed V and J ends, which lost 4 bases and 2 bases, there was a span of 12 bases. CDR1 and CDR2 from the germline V gene are SGHNT and YYREEE (reference sequence). CDR3 length: 14 residues. CDR3: CASSPIGQNYGYTF. CDR3 nucleotides: TGTGCCAGCAGCCCGATAGGACAGAACTATGGCTACACCTTC.

The chain recombines TRBV4-3 with TRBJ2-1; D perhaps matches TRBD1 (5 bases). Between the trimmed V and J ends, which lost 4 bases and 6 bases, there was a span of 10 bases. The length of the CDR3 is 13 residues. In germline, CDR1 is LGHNA, CDR2 YSLEER. The DNA for the CDR3 is TGCGCCAGCAGCCTGGACATCTCCAATGAGCAGTTCTTC. Protein: CASSLDISNEQFF.